The rows below give T cell receptor beta chains drawn from one sample of a study of shared clonotypes between healthy human individuals. The repertoire was sequenced with immunoSEQ multiplex PCR; TCRdb's copy has only in-frame clones and lacks some. Here the sample spans over 400,000 clones, 90% to 96% being singletons. The specimen was naive CD4+ T cells sorted from blood. Source of these receptors: a woman in her twenties or thirties in good health. Each CDR3 is given with its conserved first and last residue.

j_call v_call cdr3_aa
TRBJ2-3 TRBV5-1 CASSLASSQGGGTDTQYF
TRBJ2-2 TRBV10-3 CAISNGLAGVGGELFF
TRBJ1-5 TRBV19 CASTERGQGNQPQHF
TRBJ1-5 TRBV11-2 CASSPTTAYSNQPQHF
TRBJ1-5 TRBV27 CASRQDGTNQPQHF
TRBJ1-4 TRBV28 CASTNLTPLEKLFF
TRBJ2-4 TRBV18 CASSPLGTGIAKNIQYF
TRBJ1-5 TRBV27 CASRPGGAGNQPQHF
TRBJ1-2 TRBV2 CASSVVGYGYTF
TRBJ2-1 TRBV11-2 CASSLYYNEQFF
TRBJ1-2 TRBV7-9 CASSQGQGRGYTF
TRBJ1-3 TRBV5-4 CASSPGDTNSGNTIYF
TRBJ2-1 TRBV6-5 CASSFQGNPDNEQFF
TRBJ1-5 TRBV5-4 CASSLGGGRNQPQHF
TRBJ2-7 TRBV7-9 CASSLVDLASGILRF
TRBJ2-1 TRBV19 CASRGSGQGGSYNEQFF
- TRBV5-1 CASSLVSSYEQYF
TRBJ2-7 TRBV5-1 CASSFAQGYEQYF
TRBJ1-2 TRBV7-9 CASSLAQGAYGYTF
TRBJ1-4 TRBV6-5 CASSYIQGSEKLFF
TRBJ2-5 TRBV18 CASSSGQGETQYF
TRBJ1-3 TRBV2 CATRQGEGNTIYF
TRBJ1-3 TRBV5-1 CASSFGQGHGNTIYF
TRBJ2-3 TRBV25-1 CASGREGPEDTQYF
TRBJ2-3 TRBV19 CASSDRRDFTDTQYF
TRBJ1-5 TRBV2 CASSDRSRSNQPQHF
TRBJ2-7 TRBV11-3 CASSLVGTYEQYF
TRBJ1-3 TRBV28 CASSPSGQGGNTIYF
TRBJ1-5 TRBV6-6 CASTRGTQYSNQPQHF
TRBJ2-2 TRBV15 CATSPGGTLSGELFF
TRBJ2-7 TRBV28 CASSLYGGGRAYEQYF
TRBJ2-1 TRBV4-1 CASSRIGLAYNEQFF
TRBJ1-1 TRBV6-1 CASSDGIGNTEAFF
TRBJ2-3 TRBV7-7 CASSLGLAGATDTQYF
TRBJ1-2 TRBV19 CASSWVYGYTF